A selection of T cell receptor beta chains follows, all from one sample in a study of beta chain features in type 1 diabetes. Assay: immunoSEQ multiplex PCR; the TCRdb copy retains only in-frame clones and omits some. This sample yields roughly 160,000 clones, of which 8% to 8.5% are seen a single time; 0.45% to 0.6% belongs to the top ten. Sequenced input: central memory CD4+ T cells from blood. The receptors shown here come from a woman aged 18-29 years with type 1 diabetes. Each CDR3 is given with its conserved first and last residue. A D gene is named only where the DNA matches it firmly. Rows may omit the clone size; those that give it use once, few, many or a size class.

few	TRBJ1-2	TRBV6-5	.	TGTGCCAGCAGTGAAGTAGAAAACTATGGCTACACCTTC	CASSEVENYGYTF
.	TRBJ2-7	TRBV10-3	TRBD2	TGTGCCATCAGTGAGGGGGTAGCGGGAGGGTACGAGCAGTACTTC	CAISEGVAGGYEQYF
.	TRBJ2-1	TRBV7-2	.	TGTGCCAGCAGCCCCCACGCTAGGAACGAGCAGTTCTTC	CASSPHARNEQFF
.	TRBJ1-2	TRBV4-2	TRBD1	TGTGCCAGCAGCCAAGATCTAGGGGGCAGCTACTATGGCTACACCTTC	CASSQDLGGSYYGYTF
once	TRBJ1-2	TRBV28	.	TGTGCCAGCAGTTCCCCGGGTCGGACTAACTATGGCTACACCTTC	CASSSPGRTNYGYTF
.	TRBJ1-2	TRBV28	.	TGTGCCAGCATCGCACAGGACTATGGCTACACCTTC	CASIAQDYGYTF
few	TRBJ1-3	TRBV5-6	.	TGTGCCAGCAGTATCGTCTCTGGAAACACCATATATTTT	CASSIVSGNTIYF
.	TRBJ2-5	TRBV5-4	.	TGTGCCAGCAGCTTGTATCGGGGAATGGGAGAGACCCAGTACTTC	CASSLYRGMGETQYF
.	TRBJ1-1	TRBV7-2	.	TGTGCCAGCAGCTTCGAGGGGGTTGGCACTGAAGCTTTCTTT	CASSFEGVGTEAFF
.	TRBJ2-3	TRBV30	TRBD2	TGTGCCTGGAACGACCCCGCGGGAGGCACAGATACGCAGTATTTT	CAWNDPAGGTDTQYF
few	TRBJ1-5	TRBV7-2	TRBD1	TGTGCCAGCAGCACCTCGACAGGGCTCAATCAGCCCCAGCATTTT	CASSTSTGLNQPQHF
few	TRBJ1-1	TRBV18	.	TGTGCCAGCTCACGCGACAGTAACACTGAAGCTTTCTTT	CASSRDSNTEAFF
many	TRBJ2-1	TRBV25-1	TRBD2	TGTGCCAGCAGTGTTAGCGGGAGGGGGATATACAATGAGCAGTTCTTC	CASSVSGRGIYNEQFF
few	TRBJ1-2	TRBV7-9	.	TGCGCCAGCAGCCAAGCGTCCTACACCACGGGCTATGGCTACACCTTC	CASSQASYTTGYGYTF
.	TRBJ1-2	TRBV5-1	.	TGCGCCAGCAGCTTAGGACAGACCTATGGCTACACCTTC	CASSLGQTYGYTF
.	TRBJ1-1	TRBV5-6	.	TGTGCCAGCAGCTTGCCCCAGGGTTTGAACACTGAAGCTTTCTTT	CASSLPQGLNTEAFF
few	TRBJ2-1	TRBV7-2	TRBD2	TGTGCCAGCACCTCGGGACTAGCGGGGTTAGAGCAGTTCTTC	CASTSGLAGLEQFF
few	TRBJ1-5	TRBV28	.	TGTGCCAGCAGCCTGGCCGTTAGCAATCAGCCCCAGCATTTT	CASSLAVSNQPQHF
many	TRBJ2-7	TRBV25-1	TRBD1	TGTGCCAGCAGTGACCAGGGGGTCTCCTACGAGCAGTACTTC	CASSDQGVSYEQYF
few	TRBJ2-1	TRBV5-6	.	TGTGCCAGCAGCTTACAACGATCCAATGAGCAGTTCTTC	CASSLQRSNEQFF
many	TRBJ2-3	TRBV18	.	TGTGCCAGCTCACCACGACAGGGCACAGATACGCAGTATTTT	CASSPRQGTDTQYF
.	TRBJ2-3	TRBV19	.	TGTGCCAGTAGTCTCAGGGGAACAGATACGCAGTATTTT	CASSLRGTDTQYF
.	TRBJ2-1	TRBV7-2	TRBD2	TGTGCCAGCAGCTTAGTGGGCGGGGGGGTGAATGAGCAGTTCTTC	CASSLVGGGVNEQFF
few	TRBJ2-4	TRBV14	TRBD1	TGTGCCAGCAGCCAAGGAGGATCCCTGGGACAGGGAGTTATTCAGTACTTC	CASSQGGSLGQGVIQYF
.	TRBJ2-1	TRBV30	.	TGTGCCTGGAGTTTGGGCGGGTATTCCTACAATGAGCAGTTCTTC	CAWSLGGYSYNEQFF
.	TRBJ2-1	TRBV6-4	.	TGTGCCAGCCGCGGGGCTTACAATGAGCAGTTCTTC	CASRGAYNEQFF
.	TRBJ2-3	TRBV7-6	.	TGTGCCAGCAGCTTAGATACTATTCGAGCAGATACGCAGTATTTT	CASSLDTIRADTQYF
.	TRBJ2-7	TRBV25-1	TRBD1	TGTGCCAGCAGTGCCCACAGGGGAAAGGAGCAGTACTTC	CASSAHRGKEQYF
.	TRBJ2-1	TRBV14	.	TGTGCCAGCAGACCCTATACTAGGGCAGGCTCCTACAATGAGCAGTTCTTC	CASRPYTRAGSYNEQFF
few	TRBJ2-1	TRBV5-4	.	TGTGCCAGCAGCTTGGGAGGGACTGTCTACAATGAGCAGTTCTTC	CASSLGGTVYNEQFF
few	TRBJ1-5	TRBV7-2	.	TGTGCCAGCAGCCCCGGGCCGGCGGGGCCCCAGCATTTT	CASSPGPAGPQHF
few	TRBJ1-1	TRBV5-1	.	TGCGCCAGCAGCCCCGTGCAGGGGAGCACTGAAGCTTTCTTT	CASSPVQGSTEAFF
.	TRBJ1-1	TRBV2	.	TGTGCCAGCAGTGAAGGTCAGGGGCGATGGACTGAAGCTTTCTTT	CASSEGQGRWTEAFF
.	TRBJ2-7	TRBV11-2	.	TGTGCCAGCAGCTTACTCTACGAGCAGTACTTC	CASSLLYEQYF
.	TRBJ1-5	TRBV7-2	.	TGTGCCAGCGGAGTGCGGGGGGATCAGCCCCAGCATTTT	CASGVRGDQPQHF
many	TRBJ2-7	TRBV5-1	TRBD2	TGCGCCAGCAGCCCCTCTAGCGGAGTAACCTACGAGCAGTACTTC	CASSPSSGVTYEQYF
.	TRBJ2-7	TRBV28	.	TGTGCCAGCAGTTCCTATTTTCCCCGGGGGGAGCAGTACTTC	CASSSYFPRGEQYF
.	TRBJ1-1	TRBV7-2	TRBD1	TGTGCCAGCAGCTTCCGTCCCGGCCAGGGGGTGTCGAACACTGAAGCTTTCTTT	CASSFRPGQGVSNTEAFF
few	TRBJ1-5	TRBV30	.	TGTGCCTGGAGTGTACGGGGGTCCAATCAGCCCCAGCATTTT	CAWSVRGSNQPQHF